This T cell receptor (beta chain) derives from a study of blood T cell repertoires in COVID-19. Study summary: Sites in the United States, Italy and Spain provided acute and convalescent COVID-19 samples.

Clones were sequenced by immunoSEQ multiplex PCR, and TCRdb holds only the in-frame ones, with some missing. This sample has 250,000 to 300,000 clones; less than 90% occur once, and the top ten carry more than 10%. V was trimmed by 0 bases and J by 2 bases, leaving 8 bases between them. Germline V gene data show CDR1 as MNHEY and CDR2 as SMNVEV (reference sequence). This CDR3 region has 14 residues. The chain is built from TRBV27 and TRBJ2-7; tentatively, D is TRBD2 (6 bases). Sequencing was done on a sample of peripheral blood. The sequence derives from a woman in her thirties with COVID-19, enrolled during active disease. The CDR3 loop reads CASSLSTGAYEQYF. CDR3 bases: TGTGCCAGCAGTTTATCGACGGGGGCCTACGAGCAGTACTTC.